The 12 T cell receptor beta chains listed next were all sequenced from one sample in a study of shared clonotypes between healthy human individuals. Profiling relied on immunoSEQ multiplex PCR, and the TCRdb table lists in-frame clones only, not all of them. The table records 110,000 or so clones, about 70% of them present only once. Sample: memory CD8+ T cells sorted from blood. Subset indicated: CD45RO+ cells pooled with CCR7-negative TemRA cells. The receptors were sampled from a woman in her thirties in good health.

V is TRBV2 and J is TRBJ1-2; no definite D call. CDR1 is SNHLY and CDR2 is FYNNEI in the germline V gene. The ends were cut back, 6 bases at V and 5 bases at J, with 10 bases in the middle. CDR3 length equals 12 residues. As DNA, the CDR3 is TGTGCCAGCAGAACCCGCAAATATGGCTACACCTTC. Translated, it gives CASRTRKYGYTF.

V and J are TRBV6-1 and TRBJ2-1; TRBD2 matches at 7 bases. The ends lost 2 bases at V and 5 bases at J; junction bases unmatched: 9. The germline V gene has CDR1 MNHNS and CDR2 SASEGT. This CDR3 contains 16 residues. CDR3 in amino acids: CASSERGVALHNEQFF. DNA for the CDR3: TGTGCCAGCAGTGAACGGGGGGTAGCCCTTCACAATGAGCAGTTCTTC.

The chain carries TRBV2 and TRBJ2-1, with TRBD2 matching over 9 bases. Germline values: CDR1 SNHLY, CDR2 FYNNEI. This CDR3 region has 14 residues. The V and J ends lost 10 bases and 8 bases, in that order; junction bases with no gene match: 12. In nucleotides, the CDR3 is TGTGCCACCAGACTAGCGGAGGGGGAAGATGAGCAGTTCTTC. Translated: CATRLAEGEDEQFF.

This clone was detected only a few times. V usage is TRBV6-4 and J usage is TRBJ2-6; D not resolved. Trimming shortened V by 4 bases and J by 0 bases, and 10 bases separated the two germline ends. The germline gives CDR1 MRHNA, CDR2 SNTAGT. This CDR3 region has 16 residues. The CDR3 region is CASSGNPSSGANVLTF. The CDR3 DNA reads as TGTGCCAGCAGTGGGAATCCTAGCTCTGGGGCCAACGTCCTGACTTTC.

The chain links TRBV6-5 to TRBJ1-1; D ambiguous. The germline gives CDR1 MNHEY, CDR2 SVGAGI. This CDR3 is 14 amino acids long. V shed 0 bases and J shed 4 bases, with 9 bases lying between them. Written as DNA, the CDR3 is TGTGCCAGCAGTTACTCATGGTCGGCCACTGAAGCTTTCTTT. Encoded protein: CASSYSWSATEAFF.

This clone was seen at least ten times. V usage is TRBV19 and J usage is TRBJ1-2, with D tentatively TRBD1 (5 bases). Germline V gene lookup returns CDR1 LNHDA and CDR2 SQIVND (reference sequence). CDR3 length equals 12 residues. Trimming took 7 bases from V and 4 from J, leaving 10 bases between them. The CDR3 DNA reads TGTGCCAGTAACGCTGGGGGCTATGGCTACACCTTC. This sequence encodes CASNAGGYGYTF.

Here the CDR3 reads CAIASGTNEKLFF. CDR3 coding DNA: TGTGCCATCGCCTCGGGAACTAATGAAAAACTGTTTTTT. The V call is TRBV28, the J call TRBJ1-4; D is uncertain. V gave up 10 bases and J gave up 1 base, with 10 bases separating them. The germline V gene has CDR1 MDHEN and CDR2 SYDVKM. This CDR3 spans 13 amino acids.

The rearrangement links TRBV9 to TRBJ1-1; 9 bases are a match to TRBD1. J was trimmed by 1 base and V by 4 bases; bases with no gene match: 11. This CDR3 contains 17 residues. The germline CDR1 and CDR2 sequences are SGDLS and YYNGEE. CDR3 region: CASSSLPRTGENTEAFF. The CDR3 DNA reads as TGTGCCAGCAGCTCACTACCGAGGACAGGGGAGAACACTGAAGCTTTCTTT.

J is TRBJ2-7 and V is TRBV4-2; possibly TRBD2 for D (6 bases). V lost 0 bases, J lost 0 bases, and 12 bases lay in between. The CDR3 is 16 residues long. Per the germline V gene, CDR1 is LGHNA and CDR2 is YNFKEQ. Written as DNA, the CDR3 is TGTGCCAGCAGCCAAGAACCGGCCGGGAGCTCCTACGAGCAGTACTTC. As protein: CASSQEPAGSSYEQYF.

As regards this clone: A much larger clone lies one base from this, so it may be a read error. V and J are TRBV5-5 and TRBJ2-7, with 8 nucleotides matching TRBD1. The CDR3 is 13 residues long. V lost 2 bases to trimming and J lost 2 bases; unmatched junction nucleotides: 0. Germline V lookup: CDR1 SGHKS, CDR2 YYEKEE (reference sequence). The CDR3 nucleotides read TGTGCCAGCAGCTTACAGGGGGCCTACGAGCAGTACTTC. As protein: CASSLQGAYEQYF. The variable domain in full, completed from reference TRBV5-5 and TRBJ2-7, reads DAGVTQSPTHLIKTRGQQVTLRCSPISGHKSVSWYQQVLGQGPQFIFQYYEKEERGRGNFPDRFSARQFPNYSSELNVNALLLGDSALYLCASSLQGAYEQYFGPGTRLTVT.

This clone was detected only a few times. The sample holds other DNA sequences that translate to the same CDR3. The chain combines TRBV2 with TRBJ2-7; D not certain. This CDR3 is built from 11 residues. V was pared by 7 bases and J by 0 bases, with 4 bases between. In germline, CDR1 is SNHLY, CDR2 FYNNEI. DNA of the CDR3: TGTGCCAGCAAGGGCTCCTACGAGCAGTACTTC. This encodes CASKGSYEQYF.

This clone was observed a handful of times. J is TRBJ2-7 and V is TRBV7-9; 10 bases fit TRBD1. With V trimmed by 5 bases and J by 4 bases, 8 bases remained unmatched. The CDR3 is 15 amino acids. Germline CDR1 is SEHNR and CDR2 is FQNEAQ (reference sequence). CDR3 sequence: CASSHRTGGSYEQYF. CDR3 bases: TGTGCCAGCAGCCACCGGACAGGGGGTTCTTACGAGCAGTACTTC. Drawing the rest from reference TRBV7-9 and TRBJ2-7, the complete variable domain is DTGVSQNPRHKITKRGQNVTFRCDPISEHNRLYWYRQTLGQGPEFLTYFQNEAQLEKSRLLSDRFSAERPKGSFSTLEIQRTEQGDSAMYLCASSHRTGGSYEQYFGPGTRLTVT.